This TCR beta chain was identified during a study of T cells in Graves' hyperthyroidism and ophthalmopathy. Across the whole study: Pretreatment peripheral blood was obtained at initial diagnosis.

The TCR beta CDR3 regions underwent amplification using RNA transcripts as the source. In the first-round RT-PCR of the TCR CDR3, the HTBI primer set was used. TCRdb processed the multiplex PCR reads anew with MiXCR; each CDR3 protein has one entry. The repertoire has hundreds of thousands of distinct CDR3 sequences, roughly 15% of them found once; the top ten carry roughly 10%. Study results and caveats: Most thyroid clonotypes expanded above 0.001 were also detected in blood.

Disease duration under 2 months; hyperthyroidism patients were aged 18 to 65. In regard to this clonotype: Its antigen is as yet unknown.

CDR3 length: 15 amino acids. Trimming cost V 1 base and J 1 base, with 10 bases left between them. Germline-derived CDR1 and CDR2 are SGHTA and FQGTGA. The rearrangement joins TRBV7-3 to TRBJ1-1, with no clear D. Sequenced input: blood. The clonotype originates from a woman under 30 with Graves' hyperthyroidism. In DNA form, the CDR3 reads TGTGCCAGCAGCTTAATGGGCAGAGCGAACACTGAAGCTTTCTTT. Protein product: CASSLMGRANTEAFF.